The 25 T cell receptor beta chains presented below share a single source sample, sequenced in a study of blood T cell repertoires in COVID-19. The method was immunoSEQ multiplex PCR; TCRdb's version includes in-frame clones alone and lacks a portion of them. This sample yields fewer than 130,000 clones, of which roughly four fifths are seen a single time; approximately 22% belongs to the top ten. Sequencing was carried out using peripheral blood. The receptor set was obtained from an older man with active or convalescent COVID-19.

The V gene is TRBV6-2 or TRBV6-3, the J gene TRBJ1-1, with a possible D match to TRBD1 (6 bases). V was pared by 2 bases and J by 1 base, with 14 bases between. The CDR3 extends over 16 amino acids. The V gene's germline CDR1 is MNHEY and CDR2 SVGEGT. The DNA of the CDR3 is TGTGCCAGCAGTTACCCGGGGGGGGCCACGAACACTGAAGCTTTCTTT. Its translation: CASSYPGGATNTEAFF.

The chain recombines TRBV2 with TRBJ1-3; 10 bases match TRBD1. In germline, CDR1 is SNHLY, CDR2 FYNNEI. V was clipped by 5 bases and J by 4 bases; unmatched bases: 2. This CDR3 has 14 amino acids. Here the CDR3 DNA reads TGTGCCAGCAGTCGGACAGGGGGAGGAAACACCATATATTTT. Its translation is CASSRTGGGNTIYF.

CDR3 DNA sequence: TGTGCCAGCAGTTACGGCCAGGGCGTCTATGGCTACACCTTC. Protein product: CASSYGQGVYGYTF. This sequence joins TRBV6-5 and TRBJ1-2; TRBD1 is a possible D gene (5 bases). V lost 2 bases and J 4 bases, leaving 11 bases between the germline ends. CDR3 length: 14 amino acids. Germline V gene lookup returns CDR1 MNHEY and CDR2 SVGAGI.

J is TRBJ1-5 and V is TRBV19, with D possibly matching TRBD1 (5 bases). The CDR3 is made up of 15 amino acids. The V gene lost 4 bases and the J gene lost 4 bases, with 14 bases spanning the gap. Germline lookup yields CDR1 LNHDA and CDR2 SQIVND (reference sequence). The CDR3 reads CASSRSGTANQPQHF. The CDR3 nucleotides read TGTGCCAGTAGTAGATCCGGGACTGCAAATCAGCCCCAGCATTTT.

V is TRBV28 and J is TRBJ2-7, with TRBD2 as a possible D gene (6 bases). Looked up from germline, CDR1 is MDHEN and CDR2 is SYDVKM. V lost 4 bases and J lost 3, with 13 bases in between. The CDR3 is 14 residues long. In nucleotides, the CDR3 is TGTGCCAGCAGTTCTGGGACTCTAGACTACGAGCAGTACTTC. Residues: CASSSGTLDYEQYF.

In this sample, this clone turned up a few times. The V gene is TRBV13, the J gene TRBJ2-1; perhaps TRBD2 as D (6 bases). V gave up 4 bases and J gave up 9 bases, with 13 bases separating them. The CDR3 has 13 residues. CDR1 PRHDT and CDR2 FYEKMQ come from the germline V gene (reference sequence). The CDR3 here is CASSSREKGEQFF. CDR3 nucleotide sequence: TGTGCCAGCAGCTCCCGGGAGAAGGGTGAGCAGTTCTTC.

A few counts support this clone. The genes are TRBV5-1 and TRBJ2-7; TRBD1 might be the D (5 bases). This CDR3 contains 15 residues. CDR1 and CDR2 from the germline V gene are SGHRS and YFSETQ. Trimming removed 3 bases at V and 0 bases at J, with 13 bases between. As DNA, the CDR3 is TGCGCCAGCAGCTCAGCCAGGGCGAGCTCCTACGAGCAGTACTTC. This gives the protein CASSSARASSYEQYF.

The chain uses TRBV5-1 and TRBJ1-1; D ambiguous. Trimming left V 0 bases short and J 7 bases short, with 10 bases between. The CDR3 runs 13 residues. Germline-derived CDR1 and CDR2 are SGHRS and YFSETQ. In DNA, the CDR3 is TGCGCCAGCAGCTTGGCCGACGACTTTGAAGCTTTCTTT. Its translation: CASSLADDFEAFF.

The CDR3 loop is CASSGDRATGELFF. In nucleotides, the CDR3 is TGTGCCAGCAGTGGAGACAGGGCTACCGGGGAGCTGTTTTTT. The chain couples TRBV2 to TRBJ2-2; 7 bases line up with TRBD1. The ends lost 4 bases at V and 5 bases at J; junction bases unmatched: 4. CDR1 and CDR2 (germline): SNHLY, FYNNEI. This CDR3 contains 14 residues.

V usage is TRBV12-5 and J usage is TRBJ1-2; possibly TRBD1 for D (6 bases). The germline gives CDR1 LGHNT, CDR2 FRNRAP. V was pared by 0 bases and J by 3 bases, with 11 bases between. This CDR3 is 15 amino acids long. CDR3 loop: CASGLVRGTYYGYTF. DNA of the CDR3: TGTGCTAGTGGTTTGGTCAGGGGAACCTACTATGGCTACACCTTC.

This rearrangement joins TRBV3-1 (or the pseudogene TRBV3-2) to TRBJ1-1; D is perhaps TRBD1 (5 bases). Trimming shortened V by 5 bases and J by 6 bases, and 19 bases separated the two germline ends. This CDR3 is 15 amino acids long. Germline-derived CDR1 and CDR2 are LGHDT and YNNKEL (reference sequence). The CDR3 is CASSRLGRDVAEAFF. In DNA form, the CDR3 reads TGTGCCAGCAGCAGGCTGGGGCGCGACGTGGCTGAAGCTTTCTTT.

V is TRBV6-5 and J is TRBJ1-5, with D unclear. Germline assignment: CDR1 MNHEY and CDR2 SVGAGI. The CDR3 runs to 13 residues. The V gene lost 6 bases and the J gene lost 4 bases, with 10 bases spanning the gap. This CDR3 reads CASRITVNQPQHF. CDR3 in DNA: TGTGCCAGCAGAATAACGGTGAATCAGCCCCAGCATTTT.

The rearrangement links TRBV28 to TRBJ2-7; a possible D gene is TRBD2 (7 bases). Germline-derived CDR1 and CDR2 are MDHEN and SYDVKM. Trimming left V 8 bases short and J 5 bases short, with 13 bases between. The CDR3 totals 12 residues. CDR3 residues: CASSGGIDEQYF. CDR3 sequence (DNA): TGTGCCAGCTCGGGGGGCATCGACGAGCAGTACTTC.

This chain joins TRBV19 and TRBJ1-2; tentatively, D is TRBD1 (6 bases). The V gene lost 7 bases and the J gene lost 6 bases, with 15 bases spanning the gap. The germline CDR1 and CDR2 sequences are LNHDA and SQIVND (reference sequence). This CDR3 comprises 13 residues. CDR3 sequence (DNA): TGTGCCAGTACCCCAGTGGGGGCTGATGGCTACACCTTC. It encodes CASTPVGADGYTF.

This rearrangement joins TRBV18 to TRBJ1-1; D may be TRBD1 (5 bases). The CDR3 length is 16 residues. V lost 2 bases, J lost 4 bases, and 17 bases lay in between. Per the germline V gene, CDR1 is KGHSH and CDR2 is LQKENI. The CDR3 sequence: CASSPSSRAQATEAFF. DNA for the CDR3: TGTGCCAGCTCACCATCATCCAGGGCCCAAGCCACTGAAGCTTTCTTT.

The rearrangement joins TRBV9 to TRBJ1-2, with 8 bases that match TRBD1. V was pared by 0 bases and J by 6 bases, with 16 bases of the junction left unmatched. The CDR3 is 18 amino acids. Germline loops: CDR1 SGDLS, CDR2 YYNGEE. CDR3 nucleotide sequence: TGTGCCAGCAGCGTAGTTTTGGATAGGCAGGGGGCGCCGGATGGCTACACCTTC. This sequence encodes CASSVVLDRQGAPDGYTF.

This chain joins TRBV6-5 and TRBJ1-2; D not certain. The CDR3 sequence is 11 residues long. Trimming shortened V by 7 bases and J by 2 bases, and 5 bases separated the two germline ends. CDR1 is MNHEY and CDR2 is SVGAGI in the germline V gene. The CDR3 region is CASTVNYGYTF. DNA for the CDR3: TGTGCCAGCACGGTAAACTATGGCTACACCTTC.

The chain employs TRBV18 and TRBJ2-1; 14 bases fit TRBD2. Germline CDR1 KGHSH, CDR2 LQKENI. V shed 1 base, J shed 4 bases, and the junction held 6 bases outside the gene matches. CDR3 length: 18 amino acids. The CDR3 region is CASSPRTSGGSAYNEQFF. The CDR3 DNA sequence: TGTGCCAGCTCACCACGGACTAGCGGGGGGTCCGCATACAATGAGCAGTTCTTC.

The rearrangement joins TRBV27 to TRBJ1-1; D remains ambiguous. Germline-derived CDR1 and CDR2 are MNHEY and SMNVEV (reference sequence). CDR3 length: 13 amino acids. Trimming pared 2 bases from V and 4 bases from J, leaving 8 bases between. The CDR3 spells CASSLEGGTEAFF. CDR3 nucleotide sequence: TGTGCCAGCAGTTTAGAGGGAGGCACTGAAGCTTTCTTT.

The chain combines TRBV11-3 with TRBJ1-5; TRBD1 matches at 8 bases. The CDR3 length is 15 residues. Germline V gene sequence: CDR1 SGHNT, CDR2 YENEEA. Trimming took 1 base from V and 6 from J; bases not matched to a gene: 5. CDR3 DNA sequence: TGTGCCAGCAGCTTAGCCTACAGGGGGTGTCAGCCCCAGCATTTT. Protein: CASSLAYRGCQPQHF.

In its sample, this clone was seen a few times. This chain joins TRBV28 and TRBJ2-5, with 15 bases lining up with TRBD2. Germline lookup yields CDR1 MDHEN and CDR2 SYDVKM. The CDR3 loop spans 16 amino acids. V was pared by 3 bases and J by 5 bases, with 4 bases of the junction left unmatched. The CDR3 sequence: CASSFGLAGGQETQYF. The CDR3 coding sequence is TGTGCCAGCAGTTTCGGACTAGCGGGAGGGCAGGAGACCCAGTACTTC.

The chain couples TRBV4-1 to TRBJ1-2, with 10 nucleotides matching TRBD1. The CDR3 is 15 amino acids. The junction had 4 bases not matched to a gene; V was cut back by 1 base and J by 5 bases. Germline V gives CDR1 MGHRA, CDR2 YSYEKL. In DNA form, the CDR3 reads TGCGCCAGCAGCCAAGCCAAGGGACAGGGGTATGGCTACACCTTC. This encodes CASSQAKGQGYGYTF.

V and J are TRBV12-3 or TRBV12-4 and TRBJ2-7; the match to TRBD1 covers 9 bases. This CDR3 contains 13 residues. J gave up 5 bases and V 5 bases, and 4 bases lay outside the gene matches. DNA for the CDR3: TGTGCCAGCAGTACGACAGGGGGACACGAGCAGTACTTC. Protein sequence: CASSTTGGHEQYF.

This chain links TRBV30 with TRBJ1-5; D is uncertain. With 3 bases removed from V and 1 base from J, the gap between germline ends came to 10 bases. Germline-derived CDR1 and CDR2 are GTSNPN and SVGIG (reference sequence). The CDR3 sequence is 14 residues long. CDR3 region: CAWSAAGSNQPQHF. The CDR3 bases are TGTGCCTGGAGCGCCGCAGGAAGCAATCAGCCCCAGCATTTT.

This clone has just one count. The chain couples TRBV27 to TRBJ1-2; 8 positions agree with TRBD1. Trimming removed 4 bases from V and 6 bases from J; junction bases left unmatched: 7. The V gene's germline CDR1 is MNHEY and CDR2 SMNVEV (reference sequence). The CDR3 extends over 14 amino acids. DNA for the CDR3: TGTGCCAGCAGTTCCAACAGGGGGGAGGATGGCTACACCTTC. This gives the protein CASSSNRGEDGYTF.